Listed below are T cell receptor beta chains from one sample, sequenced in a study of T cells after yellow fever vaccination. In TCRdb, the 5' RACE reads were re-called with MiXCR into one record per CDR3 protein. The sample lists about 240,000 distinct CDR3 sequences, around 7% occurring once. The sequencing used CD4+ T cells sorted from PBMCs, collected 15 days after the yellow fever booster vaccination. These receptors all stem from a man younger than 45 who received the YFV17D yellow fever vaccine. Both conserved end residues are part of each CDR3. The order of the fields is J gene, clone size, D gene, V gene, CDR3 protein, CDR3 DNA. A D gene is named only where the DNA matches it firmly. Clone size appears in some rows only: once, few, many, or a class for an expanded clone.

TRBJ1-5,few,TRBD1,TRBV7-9,CASSLGQGGGNQPQHF,TGTGCCAGCAGCTTAGGACAGGGGGGCGGCAATCAGCCCCAGCATTTT
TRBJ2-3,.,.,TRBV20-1,CSARGRGGTDTQYF,TGCAGTGCTCGGGGCCGCGGAGGGACAGATACGCAGTATTTT
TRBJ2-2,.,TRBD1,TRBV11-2,CASSSLLTGVNTGELFF,TGTGCCAGCAGCTCCCTTCTGACAGGGGTTAACACCGGGGAGCTGTTTTTT
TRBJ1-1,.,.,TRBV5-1,CASSSGPLNTEAFF,TGCGCCAGCAGCTCCGGACCGTTGAACACTGAAGCTTTCTTT
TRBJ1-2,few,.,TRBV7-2,CASSFGRGNGYTF,TGTGCCAGCAGCTTTGGTAGGGGGAATGGCTACACCTTC
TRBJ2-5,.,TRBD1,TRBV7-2,CASSLVTGVEETQYF,TGTGCCAGCAGCTTAGTGACAGGGGTCGAAGAGACCCAGTACTTC
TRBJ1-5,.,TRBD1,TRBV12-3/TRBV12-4,CASSRDRGVQPQHF,TGTGCCAGCAGCCGGGACAGGGGGGTCCAGCCCCAGCATTTT
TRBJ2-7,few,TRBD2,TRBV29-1,CSVEELAGGSEQYF,TGCAGCGTTGAAGAACTAGCGGGAGGTTCGGAGCAGTACTTC
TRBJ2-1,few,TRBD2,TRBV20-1,CSAIPGLLSDEQFF,TGCAGTGCTATCCCGGGACTATTGTCTGATGAGCAGTTCTTC
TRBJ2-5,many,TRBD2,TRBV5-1,CASSLTSGRSETQYF,TGCGCCAGCAGCTTGACTAGCGGGAGATCGGAGACCCAGTACTTC
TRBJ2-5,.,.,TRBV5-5,CASSYTGALETQYF,TGTGCCAGCAGCTATACAGGTGCTTTAGAGACCCAGTACTTC
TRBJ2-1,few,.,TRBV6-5,CASSPSSLASDEQFF,TGTGCCAGCAGCCCGTCTTCCCTAGCGTCAGATGAGCAGTTCTTC
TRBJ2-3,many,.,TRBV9,CASSVIDANTQYF,TGTGCCAGCAGCGTGATAGATGCGAATACGCAGTATTTT
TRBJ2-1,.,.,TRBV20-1,CSVIEDYNEQFF,TGCAGTGTTATAGAAGACTACAATGAGCAGTTCTTC
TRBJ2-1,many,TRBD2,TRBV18,CASSPAPGRSGTSGSYNEQFF,TGTGCCAGCTCACCAGCCCCAGGGCGATCCGGGACTAGCGGCTCCTACAATGAGCAGTTCTTC
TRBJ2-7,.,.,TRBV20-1,CSAPSDYEQYF,TGCAGTGCCCCCTCGGACTACGAGCAGTACTTC
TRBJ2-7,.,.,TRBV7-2,CASVEGQGRAYEQYF,TGTGCCAGCGTGGAGGGGCAGGGTCGGGCCTACGAGCAGTACTTC
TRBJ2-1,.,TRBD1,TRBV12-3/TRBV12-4,CASSGDRGINEQFF,TGTGCCAGCAGTGGGGACAGGGGGATCAATGAGCAGTTCTTC
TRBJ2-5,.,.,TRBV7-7,CASSTEGGAEETQYF,TGTGCTAGCAGCACCGAAGGGGGGGCCGAAGAGACCCAGTACTTC
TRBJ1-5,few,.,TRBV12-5,CASARGTYGGQPQHF,TGTGCTAGTGCAAGAGGGACATATGGAGGTCAGCCCCAGCATTTT
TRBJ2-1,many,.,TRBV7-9,CASSLVPIRSYNEQFF,TGTGCCAGCAGCTTAGTACCGATCCGCTCCTACAATGAGCAGTTCTTC
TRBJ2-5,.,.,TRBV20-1,CSAREPGVQTQYF,TGCAGTGCTAGAGAGCCAGGGGTTCAGACCCAGTACTTC
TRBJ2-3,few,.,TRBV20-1,CSARDWNSVSTDTQYF,TGCAGTGCTAGAGATTGGAACTCCGTCTCCACAGATACGCAGTATTTT
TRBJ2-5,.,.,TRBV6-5,CASSLSLGQETQYF,TGTGCCAGCAGTCTGAGCCTGGGGCAAGAGACCCAGTACTTC
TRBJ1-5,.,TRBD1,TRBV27,CASSSIGQGALPQHF,TGTGCCAGCAGTTCAATTGGACAGGGGGCTTTGCCCCAGCATTTT
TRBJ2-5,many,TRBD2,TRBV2,CAGEREGHETQYF,TGTGCCGGCGAGCGGGAGGGCCACGAGACCCAGTACTTC
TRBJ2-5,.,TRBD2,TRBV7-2,CASSRGGGAETQYF,TGTGCCAGCAGCCGGGGGGGAGGGGCCGAGACCCAGTACTTC
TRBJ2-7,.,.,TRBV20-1,CSTGDRVYEQYF,TGCAGTACGGGGGATAGAGTCTACGAGCAGTACTTC
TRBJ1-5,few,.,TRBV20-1,CSATDSPNQPQHF,TGCAGTGCTACGGACAGTCCAAATCAGCCCCAGCATTTT